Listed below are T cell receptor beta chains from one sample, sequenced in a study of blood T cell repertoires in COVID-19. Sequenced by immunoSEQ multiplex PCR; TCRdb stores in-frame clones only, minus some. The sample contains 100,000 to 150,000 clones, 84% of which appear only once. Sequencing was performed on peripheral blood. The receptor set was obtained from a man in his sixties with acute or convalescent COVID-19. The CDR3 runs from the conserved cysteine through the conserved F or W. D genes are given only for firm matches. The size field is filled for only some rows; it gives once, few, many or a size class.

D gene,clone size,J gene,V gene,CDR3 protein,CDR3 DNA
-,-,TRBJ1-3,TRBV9,CASSVRTQGNTIYF,TGTGCCAGCAGCGTAAGAACCCAGGGAAACACCATATATTTT
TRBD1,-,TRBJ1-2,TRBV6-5,CASSTNRGLIGYTF,TGTGCCAGCAGTACGAACAGGGGGCTGATTGGCTACACCTTC
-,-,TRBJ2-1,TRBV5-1,CASSGVAGSTYNEQFF,TGCGCCAGCAGCGGGGTGGCGGGATCTACCTACAATGAGCAGTTCTTC
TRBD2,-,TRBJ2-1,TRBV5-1,CASSSSGSSYNEQFF,TGCGCCAGCAGTAGTAGCGGGAGCTCCTACAATGAGCAGTTCTTC
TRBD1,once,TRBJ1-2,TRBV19,CASSTGTGRRYGYTF,TGTGCCAGTAGTACCGGGACAGGGAGGAGGTATGGCTACACCTTC
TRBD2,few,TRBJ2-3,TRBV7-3,CASSFVGGATDTQYF,TGTGCCAGCAGCTTTGTCGGGGGGGCCACAGATACGCAGTATTTT
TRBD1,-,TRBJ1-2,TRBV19,CASVGGGQGAGGYTF,TGTGCCAGTGTCGGAGGAGGTCAGGGGGCCGGGGGCTACACCTTC
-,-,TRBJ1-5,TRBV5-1,CASSLSDRNQPQHF,TGCGCCAGCAGCTTAAGCGACAGGAATCAGCCCCAGCATTTT
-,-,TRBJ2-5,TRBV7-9,CASSPAKSRSGEETQYF,TGTGCCAGCAGCCCCGCTAAGTCTCGATCGGGAGAAGAGACCCAGTACTTC
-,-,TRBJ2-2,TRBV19,CASSIPQGRGTGELFF,TGTGCCAGTAGTATCCCACAGGGACGAGGCACCGGGGAGCTGTTTTTT
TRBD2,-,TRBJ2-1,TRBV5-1,CASSPEAGPGREQFF,TGCGCCAGCAGTCCCGAAGCGGGACCCGGGCGTGAGCAGTTCTTC
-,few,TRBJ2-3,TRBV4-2,CASSPPRSSPPDTQYF,TGTGCCAGCAGCCCGCCCAGGTCATCCCCGCCAGATACGCAGTATTTT
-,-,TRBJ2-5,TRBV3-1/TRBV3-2,CASSQGRLETQYF,TGTGCCAGCAGCCAGGGCAGGTTGGAGACCCAGTACTTC
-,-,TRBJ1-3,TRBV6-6,CASSPSTGGRSGNTIYF,TGTGCCAGCAGTCCATCCACGGGGGGTCGGTCTGGAAACACCATATATTTT
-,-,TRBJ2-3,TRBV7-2,CASSSRLYSSQYF,TGTGCCAGCAGCTCCCGACTGTATTCATCCCAGTATTTT
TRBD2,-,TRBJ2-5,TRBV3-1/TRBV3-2,CASSHRGGSLQETQYF,TGTGCCAGCAGCCATCGCGGGGGATCGTTACAAGAGACCCAGTACTTC
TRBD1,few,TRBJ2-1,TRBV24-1,CATSPPGQGAYNEQFF,TGTGCCACCAGCCCACCGGGACAGGGGGCTTACAATGAGCAGTTCTTC
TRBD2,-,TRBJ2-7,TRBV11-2,CASSAFGTIYEQYF,TGTGCCAGCAGCGCCTTCGGGACTATTTACGAGCAGTACTTC
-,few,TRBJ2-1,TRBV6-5,CASRPGTGGEREQFF,TGTGCCAGCAGACCTGGGACTGGAGGGGAGCGTGAGCAGTTCTTC
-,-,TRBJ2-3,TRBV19,CASSPDYTDTQYF,TGTGCCAGTAGTCCCGACTACACAGATACGCAGTATTTT
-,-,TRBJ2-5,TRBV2,CASSDIPDIIQETQYF,TGTGCCAGCAGTGATATTCCGGACATTATCCAAGAGACCCAGTACTTC
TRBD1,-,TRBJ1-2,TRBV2,CASSEGTGVGYTF,TGTGCCAGCAGTGAGGGGACAGGGGTTGGCTACACCTTC
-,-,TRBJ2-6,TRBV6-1,CASSEGLSGANVLTF,TGTGCCAGCAGTGAGGGGCTCTCTGGGGCCAACGTCCTGACTTTC
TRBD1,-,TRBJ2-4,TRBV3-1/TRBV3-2,CASSHYGTGGKNIQYF,TGTGCCAGCAGCCACTACGGGACAGGGGGCAAAAACATTCAGTACTTC
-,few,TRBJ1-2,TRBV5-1,CASSLRLVGGYTF,TGCGCCAGCAGCTTGAGACTCGTTGGGGGCTACACCTTC
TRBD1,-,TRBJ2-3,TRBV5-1,CASSLLRQGQPTRGTDTQYF,TGCGCCAGCAGCTTGTTAAGACAGGGACAGCCCACCCGAGGCACAGATACGCAGTATTTT
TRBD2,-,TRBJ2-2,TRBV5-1,CASGVAGANTGELFF,TGCGCCAGCGGGGTAGCGGGGGCGAACACCGGGGAGCTGTTTTTT
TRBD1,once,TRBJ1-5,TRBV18,CASSAQGAGSNQPQHF,TGTGCCAGCTCAGCACAGGGGGCTGGTAGCAATCAGCCCCAGCATTTT